Shown below are 29 T cell receptor beta chains from a single sample sequenced in a study of early T cells in non-severe SARS-CoV-2 infection. TCRdb called the 5' RACE reads again in MiXCR, with one record for every CDR3 protein. In the table there are 55,000 to 70,000 distinct CDR3 sequences, approximately 12% of which are singletons. Sequencing was performed on whole blood. These receptors all come from an adult who was a healthcare worker with PCR-confirmed SARS-CoV-2 infection or an uninfected control (not recorded which).

The sample holds many counts of this clonotype. The J gene is TRBJ2-5, the V gene TRBV7-2; D perhaps matches TRBD2 (5 bases). The germline gives CDR1 SGHTA, CDR2 FQGNSA. Trimming shortened V by 5 bases and J by 3 bases, and 10 bases separated the two germline ends. CDR3 length equals 13 residues. The CDR3 is CASSRAVEETQYF. CDR3 in DNA: TGTGCCAGCAGCCGAGCGGTGGAAGAGACCCAGTACTTC.

The chain combines TRBV5-4 with TRBJ2-2; D possibly matches TRBD1 or TRBD2 (6 bases each). The CDR3 totals 16 residues. CDR1 and CDR2 (germline): SGHNT, YYREEE (reference sequence). V gave up 6 bases and J gave up 2 bases, with 17 bases separating them. The CDR3 nucleotides read TGTGCCAGCACCATCAGGGGTAGCGGAAACACCGGGGAGCTGTTTTTT. This sequence encodes CASTIRGSGNTGELFF.

This clonotype was recorded at least ten times. The chain employs TRBV3-1 and TRBJ2-2; D gene ambiguous. V dropped 1 base and J dropped 6 bases, with 6 bases sitting between them. The V gene's germline CDR1 is LGHDT and CDR2 YNNKEL (reference sequence). The CDR3 has 13 residues. The CDR3 reads CASSQGVAGELFF. The CDR3 DNA is TGTGCCAGCAGCCAAGGGGTGGCCGGGGAGCTGTTTTTT.

This clonotype was seen a handful of times. The rearrangement links TRBV11-2 to TRBJ2-2, with D uncertain. This CDR3 is built from 15 residues. CDR1 is SGHAT, CDR2 FQNNGV, per germline. Trimming took 2 bases from V and 6 from J, leaving 13 bases between them. CDR3: CASSLNRAVAGELFF. Here the CDR3 DNA reads TGTGCCAGCAGCTTAAACCGGGCGGTAGCCGGGGAGCTGTTTTTT.

CDR3 sequence reads: CASSQDLQTRNTIYF. CDR3 in DNA: TGTGCCAGCAGCCAAGATCTGCAGACCAGAAACACCATATATTTT. This chain joins TRBV4-2 and TRBJ1-3; no definite D call. Germline CDR1 is LGHNA and CDR2 is YNFKEQ. The ends were cut back, 0 bases at V and 5 bases at J, with 11 bases in the middle. This CDR3 is 15 amino acids long.

This clonotype was seen ten or more times. The chain has TRBV7-8 and TRBJ2-7; 9 nucleotides agree with TRBD2. Germline-derived CDR1 and CDR2 are SGHVS and FQNEAQ. Trimming removed 5 bases from V and 6 bases from J; junction bases left unmatched: 5. CDR3 size: 13 residues. The CDR3 loop is CASSLREGREQYF. The DNA of the CDR3 is TGTGCCAGCAGCCTGCGGGAGGGACGCGAGCAGTACTTC. The full variable domain, with the rest looked up from reference TRBV7-8 and TRBJ2-7, is GAGVSQSPRYKVAKRGQDVALRCDPISGHVSLFWYQQALGQGPEFLTYFQNEAQLDKSGLPSDRFFAERPEGSVSTLKIQRTQQEDSAVYLCASSLREGREQYFGPGTRLTVT.

This clonotype appeared a few times. The chain uses TRBV3-1 and TRBJ1-2; weak D call: TRBD1 (5 bases). V lost 1 base and J lost 6, with 15 bases in between. Germline assignment: CDR1 LGHDT and CDR2 YNNKEL (reference sequence). This CDR3 comprises 15 residues. The CDR3: CASSQALSGRDGYTF. The CDR3 region has the DNA TGTGCCAGCAGCCAAGCATTGTCAGGGAGAGATGGCTACACCTTC.

This clonotype came up many times. The CDR3 reads CASSPRAGNDFDGYTF. CDR3 in DNA: TGTGCCAGCTCACCACGGGCCGGGAACGATTTTGATGGCTACACCTTC. The genes are TRBV18 and TRBJ1-2; D uncertain. The CDR3 is 16 amino acids. Germline CDR1 KGHSH, CDR2 LQKENI. The V and J ends lost 1 base and 6 bases respectively, with 18 bases between them.

Many counts were recorded for this clonotype. V is TRBV29-1 and J is TRBJ2-7; 7 bases align to TRBD1. Germline V gene lookup returns CDR1 SQVTM and CDR2 ANQGSEA. V lost 5 bases and J lost 0; bases outside the gene matches: 7. The CDR3 loop spans 14 amino acids. The CDR3 here is CSVNLWDSSYEQYF. CDR3 coding DNA: TGCAGCGTTAATTTATGGGACAGCTCCTACGAGCAGTACTTC.

This clonotype was seen at least ten times. The rearrangement links TRBV30 to TRBJ1-2, with D uncertain. The CDR3 is 14 residues long. CDR1 is GTSNPN and CDR2 is SVGIG in the germline V gene (reference sequence). The V and J ends lost 4 bases and 0 bases respectively, with 12 bases between them. CDR3 sequence: CAWTKFGTNYGYTF. CDR3 nucleotides: TGTGCCTGGACGAAGTTTGGAACTAACTATGGCTACACCTTC.

This clonotype was found a few times. The V call is TRBV29-1, the J call TRBJ1-1; possible D gene TRBD1, 5 bases. The CDR3 consists of 13 residues. Germline CDR1 is SQVTM and CDR2 is ANQGSEA. Trimming removed 6 bases from V and 4 bases from J, with 15 bases in between. The CDR3 protein is CSVGRGRGTEAFF. CDR3 DNA sequence: TGCAGCGTGGGGAGGGGTAGAGGCACTGAAGCTTTCTTT. Complete variable domain (other parts from reference TRBV29-1 and TRBJ1-1): SAVISQKPSRDICQRGTSLTIQCQVDSQVTMMFWYRQQPGQSLTLIATANQGSEATYESGFVIDKFPISRPNLTFSTLTVSNMSPEDSSIYLCSVGRGRGTEAFFGQGTRLTVV.

With regard to this clonotype: The junction differs from germline at one of its ends, possibly a read error. The chain is built from TRBV20-1 and TRBJ1-4; D is unresolved. Germline V gives CDR1 DFQATT, CDR2 SNEGSKA (reference sequence). This CDR3 contains 17 residues. The CDR3: CNADLLDSSSLGEKLFF. The CDR3 nucleotides read TGCAATGCTGACCTATTGGATTCTTCTTCGCTGGGTGAAAAACTGTTTTTT.

The V gene is TRBV20-1, the J gene TRBJ1-5, with D maybe TRBD1 (5 bases). CDR3 size: 14 residues. The V gene lost 5 bases and the J gene lost 5 bases, with 16 bases spanning the gap. Per germline, CDR1 DFQATT and CDR2 SNEGSKA (reference sequence). For the CDR3, the DNA is TGCAGTGCTTATAATCCCCGGGGGGATCAGCCCCAGCATTTT. Translated: CSAYNPRGDQPQHF.

Ten or more counts support this clonotype. The chain recombines TRBV5-1 with TRBJ1-4; TRBD1 agrees at 7 bases. There are 13 residues in the CDR3. The V and J ends lost 4 bases and 5 bases, in that order; junction bases with no gene match: 2. The germline gives CDR1 SGHRS, CDR2 YFSETQ. CDR3 region: CASSEGQNEKLFF. CDR3 coding DNA: TGCGCCAGCAGCGAGGGACAGAATGAAAAACTGTTTTTT.

This clonotype was counted a few times. The chain uses TRBV19 and TRBJ1-5; D not certain. V was cut by 8 bases and J by 4 bases, with 15 bases left in between. Germline assignment: CDR1 LNHDA and CDR2 SQIVND (reference sequence). The CDR3 is made up of 14 amino acids. CDR3 residues: CASSPAYENQPQHF. CDR3 in DNA: TGTGCCAGTTCGCCAGCCTACGAGAATCAGCCCCAGCATTTT.

This clonotype occurred a few times. This chain's CDR3 is CASSEASGGVYEQYF. The CDR3 DNA follows: TGTGCCAGCAGTGAAGCTAGCGGGGGGGTTTACGAGCAGTACTTC. The chain joins TRBV6-1 to TRBJ2-7; 11 positions match TRBD2. The germline V gene encodes CDR1 MNHNS and CDR2 SASEGT. J gave up 4 bases and V 0 bases, and 2 bases lay outside the gene matches. This CDR3 region has 15 residues.

The V call is TRBV28, the J call TRBJ2-1; D is uncertain. The CDR3 is made up of 15 amino acids. The germline V gene encodes CDR1 MDHEN and CDR2 SYDVKM. With 5 bases removed from V and 0 bases from J, the gap between germline ends came to 11 bases. Here the CDR3 DNA reads TGTGCCAGCAGTCTCAGTATGAGCTCCTACAATGAGCAGTTCTTC. It specifies CASSLSMSSYNEQFF. The full variable domain, with the rest looked up from reference TRBV28 and TRBJ2-1, is DVKVTQSSRYLVKRTGEKVFLECVQDMDHENMFWYRQDPGLGLRLIYFSYDVKMKEKGDIPEGYSVSREKKERFSLILESASTNQTSMYLCASSLSMSSYNEQFFGPGTRLTVL.

There are many counts of this clonotype. J is TRBJ1-2 and V is TRBV7-7, with a weak D call TRBD1 (5 bases). Germline loops: CDR1 SSHAT, CDR2 FNYEAQ (reference sequence). This CDR3 comprises 15 residues. The ends were cut back, 2 bases at V and 4 bases at J, with 14 bases in the middle. CDR3 nucleotides: TGTGCCAGCAGCTTACCTGGGGCCCGTGCCTATGGCTACACCTTC. Translation gives CASSLPGARAYGYTF.

This sequence joins TRBV19 and TRBJ1-5; 7 positions match TRBD1. The J segment lost 0 bases and the V segment lost 6 bases, leaving 5 bases of the junction unmatched. CDR1 and CDR2 (germline): LNHDA, SQIVND (reference sequence). The length of the CDR3 is 15 residues. Here the CDR3 DNA reads TGTGCCAGTAGCCCGGGACAGTATAGCAATCAGCCCCAGCATTTT. Its translation is CASSPGQYSNQPQHF.

V is TRBV4-1 and J is TRBJ1-6; D perhaps matches TRBD1 (6 bases). V was trimmed by 3 bases and J by 7 bases, leaving 13 bases between them. CDR3 length: 15 residues. CDR1 is MGHRA, CDR2 YSYEKL, per germline. CDR3 sequence reads: CASSHAGVLNSPLHF. Written as DNA, the CDR3 is TGCGCCAGCAGCCATGCAGGGGTTTTGAATTCACCCCTCCACTTT.

V and J are TRBV5-1 and TRBJ2-7, with D perhaps TRBD2 (5 bases). Trimming stripped 2 bases from V and 5 bases from J, with 17 bases between. The germline gives CDR1 SGHRS, CDR2 YFSETQ. The CDR3 runs to 15 residues. The CDR3 protein is CASSLLQAVRDEQYF. In DNA, the CDR3 is TGCGCCAGCAGCTTACTGCAGGCGGTGAGGGACGAGCAGTACTTC.

This clonotype has at least ten counts. The chain links TRBV3-1 to TRBJ2-2, with D possibly being TRBD2 (5 bases). V shed 1 base and J shed 1 base, with 10 bases lying between them. This CDR3 comprises 16 residues. CDR1 LGHDT and CDR2 YNNKEL come from the germline V gene (reference sequence). The CDR3 protein is CASSQVRGLNTGELFF. As DNA, the CDR3 is TGTGCCAGCAGCCAAGTCCGGGGATTGAACACCGGGGAGCTGTTTTTT.

Ten or more counts support this clonotype. The chain uses TRBV10-1 and TRBJ2-7; 8 bases agree with TRBD2. In germline, CDR1 is WNHNN, CDR2 SYGVQD (reference sequence). Trimming removed 5 bases from V and 10 bases from J; junction bases left unmatched: 10. The CDR3 has 13 residues. This CDR3 reads CASSPSGSQVQYF. The CDR3 bases are TGCGCCAGCAGTCCCAGCGGGAGTCAGGTCCAGTACTTC.

This clonotype was recorded a few times. V gene TRBV6-2 or TRBV6-3 combines with J gene TRBJ2-5; TRBD2 matches at 7 bases. This CDR3 contains 13 residues. Per the germline V gene, CDR1 is MNHEY and CDR2 is SVGEGT. V shed 2 bases, J shed 5 bases, and the junction held 2 bases outside the gene matches. The CDR3 sequence is CASSYAGVETQYF. Here the CDR3 DNA reads TGTGCCAGCAGTTACGCGGGAGTCGAGACCCAGTACTTC.

The chain carries TRBV3-1 and TRBJ2-7; D may correspond to TRBD1 or TRBD2 (5 bases each). The V and J ends lost 1 base and 7 bases respectively, with 17 bases between them. The V gene's germline CDR1 is LGHDT and CDR2 YNNKEL (reference sequence). The CDR3 sequence is 15 residues long. CDR3 nucleotides: TGTGCCAGCAGCCAAGTCGGGGACGCCGCGCGGGAGCAGTACTTC. This sequence encodes CASSQVGDAAREQYF.

This clonotype came up a few times. The genes are TRBV4-2 and TRBJ2-2, with D possibly TRBD1 on 5 matching bases. CDR3 length: 14 residues. V gave up 0 bases and J gave up 6 bases, with 8 bases separating them. In germline, CDR1 is LGHNA, CDR2 YNFKEQ. The CDR3 nucleotides read TGTGCCAGCAGCCAAGACGAAGGGGCCGGGGAGCTGTTTTTT. Translating gives CASSQDEGAGELFF.

This clonotype was seen a few times. The chain combines TRBV5-1 with TRBJ2-7; D is perhaps TRBD1 (6 bases). The CDR3 has 13 residues. Germline V gene lookup returns CDR1 SGHRS and CDR2 YFSETQ. Trimming took 4 bases from V and 1 from J, leaving 9 bases between them. CDR3 sequence: CASSRGTSYEQYF. In DNA, the CDR3 is TGCGCCAGCAGCAGAGGGACATCCTACGAGCAGTACTTC.

This chain links TRBV18 with TRBJ2-2; unclear D gene. Germline V gene lookup returns CDR1 KGHSH and CDR2 LQKENI. This CDR3 has 15 amino acids. The V gene lost 0 bases and the J gene lost 5 bases, with 10 bases spanning the gap. CDR3 protein: CASSPPSWGTGELFF. CDR3 DNA: TGTGCCAGCTCACCACCATCCTGGGGAACCGGGGAGCTGTTTTTT.

This clonotype has just a few counts. The chain links TRBV20-1 to TRBJ2-1, with 9 positions matching TRBD2. V dropped 2 bases and J dropped 10; count of bases not matched to a gene: 12. Germline CDR1 reads DFQATT; CDR2 reads SNEGSKA (reference sequence). The CDR3 extends over 15 amino acids. The CDR3 DNA follows: TGCAGTGCTAGAATGATGGCTAGCGGGACTTGGGAGCAGTTCTTC. It codes for CSARMMASGTWEQFF.